These T cell receptor beta chains were read from a single sample in a study of blood T cell repertoires in COVID-19. This table comes from immunoSEQ multiplex PCR, and its TCRdb copy is limited to in-frame clones, with some not included. The sample has approximately 220,000 clones, roughly 85% seen once. Sequencing was done on a sample of PBMCs or T cells enriched from blood (not recorded which). All receptors derive from a woman aged 50 to 60 who had been exposed to COVID-19. The conserved cysteine and the conserved F or W are not part of the CDR3 here.

CDR3 length | V gene | CDR3 protein
10 | TRBV29-1 | SVGPGDTEAF
14 | TRBV5-1 | ASSTSTDSTNYGYT
12 | TRBV14 | ASSRDRGTYGYT
12 | TRBV6-2/TRBV6-3 | ASSEPVKYYGYT
12 | TRBV7-2 | ASSSRTFNYGYT
13 | TRBV15 | ATSVGQAGQETQY
13 | TRBV18 | ASSLAWGPNEKLF
12 | TRBV5-1 | ASSSGGRQETQY
12 | TRBV5-1 | ASSNRENTGELF
12 | TRBV9 | ASSEGARTETQY
9 | TRBV29-1 | SVLRGPTAF
12 | TRBV7-6 | ASSAGLSQETQY
12 | TRBV7-9 | ASSLTGLNTEAF
9 | TRBV29-1 | SVEQGKSYT
16 | TRBV5-1 | ASSLDGTSGPNTGELF
13 | TRBV11-2 | ASSSETGGWAEAF
12 | TRBV25-1 | ASSGGPRDQPQH
12 | TRBV6-5 | ASGLAGTYNEQF
13 | TRBV11-2 | ASSLSGRAYNEQF
10 | TRBV6-5 | ATLQGAYEQY
13 | TRBV28 | ASSLLTVLDTEAF
11 | TRBV10-3 | AISEYDRTGYT
11 | TRBV7-6 | ASSLEAGDGYT
13 | TRBV7-6 | ASTLTGGANEKLF
12 | TRBV11-2 | ASSLGSRDYGYT
13 | TRBV5-1 | ASSFGQGSTGELF
12 | TRBV20-1 | SATDSSGANVLT
14 | TRBV7-2 | ASSPRGRGLQETQY
14 | TRBV6-2/TRBV6-3 | ASSSRTVPTNQPQH
13 | TRBV3-1/TRBV3-2 | ASSHSGTGRRGYT
14 | TRBV10-2 | ASSDLMTGYEGEQY